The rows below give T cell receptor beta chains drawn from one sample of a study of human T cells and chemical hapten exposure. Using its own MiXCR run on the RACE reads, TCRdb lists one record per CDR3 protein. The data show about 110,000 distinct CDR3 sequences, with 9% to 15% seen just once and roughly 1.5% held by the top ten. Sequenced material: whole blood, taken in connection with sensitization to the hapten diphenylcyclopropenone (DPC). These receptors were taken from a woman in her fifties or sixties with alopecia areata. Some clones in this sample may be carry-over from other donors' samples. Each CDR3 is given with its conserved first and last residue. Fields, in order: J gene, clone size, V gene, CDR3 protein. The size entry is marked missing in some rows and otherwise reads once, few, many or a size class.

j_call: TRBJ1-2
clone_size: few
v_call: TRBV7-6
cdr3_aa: CASSPTTGNYGYTF

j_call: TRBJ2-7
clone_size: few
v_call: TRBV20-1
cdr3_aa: CSARPRPGGTSEQYF

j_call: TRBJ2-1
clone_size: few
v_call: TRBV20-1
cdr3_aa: CSAPPPGQSSPEQFF

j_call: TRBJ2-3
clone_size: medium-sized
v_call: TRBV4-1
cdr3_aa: CASSRGTTDTQYF

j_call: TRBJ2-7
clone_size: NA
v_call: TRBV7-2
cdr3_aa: CASGGPGQGIYEQYF

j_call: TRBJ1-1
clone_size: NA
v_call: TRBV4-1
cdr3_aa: CASSQEGVAEAFF

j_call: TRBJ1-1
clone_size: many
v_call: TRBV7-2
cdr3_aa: CASSAHQAGTEAFF

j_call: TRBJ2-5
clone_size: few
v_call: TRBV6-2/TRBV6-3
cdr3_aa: CASSPSWTSGKETQYF

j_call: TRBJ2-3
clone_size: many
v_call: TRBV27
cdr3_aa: CASSLLRGTTDTQYF

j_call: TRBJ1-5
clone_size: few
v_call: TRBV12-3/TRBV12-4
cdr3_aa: CASSETGVVRQPQHF

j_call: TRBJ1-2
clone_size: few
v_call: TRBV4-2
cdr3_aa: CASSHIVRGANYGYTF

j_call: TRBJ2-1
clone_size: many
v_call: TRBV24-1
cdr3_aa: CATSGLNSYNEQFF

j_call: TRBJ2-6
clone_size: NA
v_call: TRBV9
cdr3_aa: CASLRAPGANVLTF

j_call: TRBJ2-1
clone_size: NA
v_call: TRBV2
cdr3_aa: CASSPLSQGAPYNEQFF

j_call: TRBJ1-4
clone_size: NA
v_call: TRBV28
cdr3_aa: CASSPRVAYEKLFF

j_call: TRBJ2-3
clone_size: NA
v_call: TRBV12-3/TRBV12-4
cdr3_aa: CASSLASSGYTDTQYF

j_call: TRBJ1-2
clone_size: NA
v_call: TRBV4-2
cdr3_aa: CASSLTGTGNVGYTF

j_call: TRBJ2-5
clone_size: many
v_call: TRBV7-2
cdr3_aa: CASSRRTGGLAGQETQYF

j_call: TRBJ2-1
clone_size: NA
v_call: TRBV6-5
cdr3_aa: CASSYGWLMQFF

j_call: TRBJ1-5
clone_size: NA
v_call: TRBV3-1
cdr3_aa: CASSRQLNQPQHF

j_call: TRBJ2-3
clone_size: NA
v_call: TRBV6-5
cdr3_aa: CASSYGAGGPADTQYF

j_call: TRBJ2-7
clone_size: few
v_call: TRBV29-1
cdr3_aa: CSVLVGLAGGEQYF

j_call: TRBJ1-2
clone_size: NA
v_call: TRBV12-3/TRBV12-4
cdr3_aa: CASRTGTGDPNYGYTF

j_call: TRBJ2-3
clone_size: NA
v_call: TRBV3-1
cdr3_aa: CASSQDGRPGGDTQYF

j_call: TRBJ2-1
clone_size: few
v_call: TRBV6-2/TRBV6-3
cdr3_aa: CASIPIQSSYNEQFF

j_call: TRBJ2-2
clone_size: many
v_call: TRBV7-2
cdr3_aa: CASGMRPRNTGELFF

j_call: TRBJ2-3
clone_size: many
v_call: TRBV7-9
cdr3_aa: CASSKDWTTDTQYF

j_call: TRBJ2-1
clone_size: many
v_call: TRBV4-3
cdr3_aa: CASSQVGLAGGQDEQFF

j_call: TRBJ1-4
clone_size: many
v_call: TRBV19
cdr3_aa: CASSIVAGNEKLFF

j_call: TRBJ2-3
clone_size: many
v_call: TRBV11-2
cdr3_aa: CASEGQSTDTQYF

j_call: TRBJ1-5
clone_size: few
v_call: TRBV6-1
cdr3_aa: CASSRQVTGALYSNQPQHF

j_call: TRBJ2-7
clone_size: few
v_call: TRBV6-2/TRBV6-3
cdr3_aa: CASSYSDTYEQYF

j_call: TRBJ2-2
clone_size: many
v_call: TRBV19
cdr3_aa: CASNPGHGTPNTGELFF

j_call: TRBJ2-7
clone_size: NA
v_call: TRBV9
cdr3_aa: CASSVGVGEEYEQYF

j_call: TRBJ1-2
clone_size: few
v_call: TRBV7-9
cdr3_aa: CASSTQQNYGYTF

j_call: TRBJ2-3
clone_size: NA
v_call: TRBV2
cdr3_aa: CASRPNPGGDTQYF

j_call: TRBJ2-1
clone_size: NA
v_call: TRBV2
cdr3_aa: CASSPSLGQGRNEQFF

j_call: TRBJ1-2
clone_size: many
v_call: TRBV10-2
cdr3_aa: CASSSGTANYGYTF

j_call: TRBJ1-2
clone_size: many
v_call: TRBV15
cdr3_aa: CATSREAYGYTF

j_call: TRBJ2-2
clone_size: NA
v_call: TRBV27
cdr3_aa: CAAVGRGGELFF

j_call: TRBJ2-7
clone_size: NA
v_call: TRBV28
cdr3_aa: CASRGGFDEQYF

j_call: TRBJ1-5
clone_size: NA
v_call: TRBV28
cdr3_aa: CASSFPPDRSYQPQHF

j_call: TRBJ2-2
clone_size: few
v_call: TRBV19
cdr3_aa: CASSIVRSTGELFF

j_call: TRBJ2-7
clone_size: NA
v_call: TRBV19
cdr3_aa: CASSQGRGYEQYF

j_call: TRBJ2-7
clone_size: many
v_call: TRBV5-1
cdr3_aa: CASSLQGGPYEQYF

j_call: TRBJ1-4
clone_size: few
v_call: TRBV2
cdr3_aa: CASSRTGQGNEKLFF

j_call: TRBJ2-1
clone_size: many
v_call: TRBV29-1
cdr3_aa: CSVRLARDQFF

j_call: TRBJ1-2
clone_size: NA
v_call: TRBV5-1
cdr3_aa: CASSLETGVYGYTF

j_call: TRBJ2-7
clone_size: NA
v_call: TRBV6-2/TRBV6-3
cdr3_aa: CASETTSGGSYEQYF

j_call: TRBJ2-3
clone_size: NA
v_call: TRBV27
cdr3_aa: CASSTPGTEVLGDTQYF

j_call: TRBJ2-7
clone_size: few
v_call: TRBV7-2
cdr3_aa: CASSQQGGSGEQYF

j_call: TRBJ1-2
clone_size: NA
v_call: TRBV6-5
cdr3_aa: CASSNSNDRAGGYTF

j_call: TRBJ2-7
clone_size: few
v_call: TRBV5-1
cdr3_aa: CASSLEVAPPYEQYF

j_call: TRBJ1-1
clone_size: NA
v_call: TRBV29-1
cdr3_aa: CSVLGNKVEAFF

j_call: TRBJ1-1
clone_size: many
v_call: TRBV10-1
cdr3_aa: CASSESSGREMNTEAFF

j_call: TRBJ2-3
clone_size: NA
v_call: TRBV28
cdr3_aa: CASSFTTGDTQYF